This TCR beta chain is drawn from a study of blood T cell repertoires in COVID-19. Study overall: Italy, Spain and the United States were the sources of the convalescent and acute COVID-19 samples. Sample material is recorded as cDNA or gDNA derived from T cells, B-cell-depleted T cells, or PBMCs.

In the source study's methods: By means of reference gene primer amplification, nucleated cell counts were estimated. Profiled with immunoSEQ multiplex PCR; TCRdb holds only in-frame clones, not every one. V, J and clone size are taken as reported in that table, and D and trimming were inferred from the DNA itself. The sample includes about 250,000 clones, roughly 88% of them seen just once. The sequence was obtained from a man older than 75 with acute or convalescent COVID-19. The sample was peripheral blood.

Written as DNA, the CDR3 is TGCGCCAGCAGCCCTGGTTTTACGCTAGGACTCTATAATTCACCCCTCCACTTT. Residues: CASSPGFTLGLYNSPLHF. The rearrangement joins TRBV5-1 to TRBJ1-6, with D unclear. Germline CDR1 reads SGHRS; CDR2 reads YFSETQ. This CDR3 region has 18 residues. With 4 bases removed from V and 3 bases from J, the gap between germline ends came to 20 bases.